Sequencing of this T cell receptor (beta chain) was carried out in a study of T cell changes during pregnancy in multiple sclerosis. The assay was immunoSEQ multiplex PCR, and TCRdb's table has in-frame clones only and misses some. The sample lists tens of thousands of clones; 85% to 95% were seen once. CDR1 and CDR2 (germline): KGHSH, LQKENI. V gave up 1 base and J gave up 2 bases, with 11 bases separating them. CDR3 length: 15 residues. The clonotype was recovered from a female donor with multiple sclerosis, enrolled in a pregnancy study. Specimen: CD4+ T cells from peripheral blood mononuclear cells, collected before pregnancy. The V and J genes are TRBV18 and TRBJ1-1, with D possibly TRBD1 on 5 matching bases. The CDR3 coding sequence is TGTGCCAGCTCACCACGGGTAGGGGATAACACTGAAGCTTTCTTT. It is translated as CASSPRVGDNTEAFF.